This T cell receptor beta chain was obtained from a study of cytomegalovirus exposure and HLA in healthy donors. Looking at the study overall: The roughly 100 million unique TCR beta sequences, from roughly 180 million T cells, were found by an earlier analysis.

General study points: 16,951 TCR beta sequences were associated with HLA alleles at 0.05 false discovery rate in a later analysis. Serostatus for CMV was the only available immune exposure information.

The primer mix had 60 Vbeta and 13 Jbeta primers. Profiled with immunoSEQ multiplex PCR; TCRdb holds only in-frame clones, not every one. The top ten hold almost 8% of the sample, which has about 240,000 clones, around 81% seen once. On this clone: The antigen is unknown.

This receptor was obtained from a woman aged 60-75 years in good health and CMV-seropositive. Sequenced input: PBMCs.

The CDR3 nucleotides are TGTGCCAGCAGTGAAATGGTATCACTAGGCTACACCTTC. Its translation is CASSEMVSLGYTF. The chain carries TRBV6-1 and TRBJ1-2; D unresolved. This CDR3 spans 13 amino acids. The germline V gene has CDR1 MNHNS and CDR2 SASEGT. Deletions cut 2 bases from V and 8 bases from J, with 12 bases between.